This T cell receptor beta chain was profiled in a study of cytomegalovirus exposure and HLA in healthy donors. General study results and limits: A missense DCLRE1C variant was associated with V- and J-gene trimming of TCR beta chains in a later analysis, and an independent cohort replicated the association. Being productive about 90% or about 30% of the time was typical of most TCR beta V segments in an earlier analysis. Reports showed the classifier diagnosing cytomegalovirus status with high specificity and sensitivity. There were several of the most significant clusters that appeared linked to common viral pathogens in a later analysis.

From germline, CDR1 is SGDLS and CDR2 YYNGEE. The CDR3 loop spans 16 amino acids. Trimming removed 0 bases from V and 6 bases from J, with 18 bases in between. Vbeta (60) and Jbeta (13) primers were used in the PCR. TCRdb's table, derived via immunoSEQ multiplex PCR, lists solely in-frame clones and lacks some. The repertoire holds approximately 140,000 clones, with 55% to 80% as singletons. Turning to this clone: Antigen unknown.

The TCR originated in a woman in her 40s in good health and CMV-seronegative. The chain recombines TRBV9 with TRBJ1-2; tentatively, D is TRBD1 (6 bases). Sequencing was done on a sample of PBMCs. In DNA form, the CDR3 reads TGTGCCAGCAGCGTAGCTTCCCCAGGGGAGTTGGATGGCTACACCTTC. Protein product: CASSVASPGELDGYTF.